Below, 17 T cell receptor beta chains from the same sample are listed, as sequenced in a study of T cell responses to AZD1222 COVID-19 vaccine. Data came from immunoSEQ multiplex PCR; TCRdb stores just in-frame clones and leaves some out. The table records around 110,000 clones, about 90% of them present only once. This specimen consisted of peripheral blood, obtained 28 days after the second AZD1222 dose. These receptors were obtained from an adult who received the AZD1222 COVID-19 vaccine.

The chain joins TRBV11-1 to TRBJ2-2; D is uncertain. The CDR3 has 14 residues. Per germline, CDR1 SGHAT and CDR2 FQDESV (reference sequence). V lost 3 bases and J lost 2, with 7 bases in between. The CDR3 nucleotides are TGTGCCAGCAGCTTTACAGACAACACCGGGGAGCTGTTTTTT. It yields the protein CASSFTDNTGELFF.

This rearrangement joins TRBV9 to TRBJ1-1; no clear D. The germline V gene has CDR1 SGDLS and CDR2 YYNGEE. The CDR3 extends over 17 amino acids. V lost 1 base, J lost 5 bases, and 21 bases lay in between. The CDR3 nucleotides read TGTGCCAGCAGCGTACTTGGTGAGGAGCCCTTGCGGACTGAAGCTTTCTTT. Its protein is CASSVLGEEPLRTEAFF.

The rearrangement uses TRBV5-8 and TRBJ1-4; perhaps TRBD1 as D (5 bases). The CDR3 totals 13 residues. The V end lost 2 bases, the J end lost 5 bases, and 7 bases lay between the germline ends. Per germline, CDR1 SGHTS and CDR2 YDEGEE. CDR3 in DNA: TGTGCCAGCAGCTTCGGACAAAATGAAAAACTGTTTTTT. It specifies CASSFGQNEKLFF.

The chain joins TRBV12-3 or TRBV12-4 to TRBJ1-1, with 9 bases matching TRBD1. J was trimmed by 3 bases and V by 8 bases; bases with no gene match: 4. The CDR3 runs to 13 residues. The CDR3: CASYRGLDTEAFF. The CDR3 bases are TGTGCCAGCTACAGGGGGCTGGACACTGAAGCTTTCTTT.

The V gene is TRBV6-2 or TRBV6-3, the J gene TRBJ1-5, with 12 nucleotides matching TRBD1. Germline trimming cut 2 bases from V and 7 bases from J; bases unmatched to any gene: 6. CDR1 is MNHEY and CDR2 is SVGEGT in the germline V gene. The CDR3 is 16 amino acids. CDR3 loop: CASSYRGQGAQQPQHF. The CDR3 region has the DNA TGTGCCAGCAGTTACCGGGGACAGGGGGCTCAACAGCCCCAGCATTTT.

The chain uses TRBV30 and TRBJ1-6; no definite D call. Trimming left V 5 bases short and J 9 bases short, with 11 bases between. The V gene's germline CDR1 is GTSNPN and CDR2 SVGIG (reference sequence). This CDR3 contains 12 residues. CDR3 region: CAWAWSRSPLHF. In nucleotides, the CDR3 is TGTGCCTGGGCATGGAGTCGTTCACCCCTCCACTTT.

The chain couples TRBV7-9 to TRBJ1-2; no clear D. CDR1 is SEHNR and CDR2 is FQNEAQ in the germline V gene (reference sequence). V was shortened by 8 bases and J by 2 bases, with 6 bases between the two germline ends. This CDR3 comprises 11 residues. In DNA form, the CDR3 reads TGTGCCAGCGGGCTGAACTATGGCTACACCTTC. Amino acid sequence: CASGLNYGYTF.

This chain connects TRBV10-3 to TRBJ2-5; D gene uncertain. Germline loops: CDR1 ENHRY, CDR2 SYGVKD. The CDR3 is 13 amino acids. V lost 4 bases to trimming and J lost 2 bases, with 8 bases between them. In DNA, the CDR3 is TGTGCCATCAGTGGGCAGGCTCAAGAGACCCAGTACTTC. This codes for CAISGQAQETQYF.

The V gene is TRBV19, the J gene TRBJ2-1; D may be TRBD2 (6 bases). Germline CDR1 and CDR2: LNHDA and SQIVND (reference sequence). Deletions cut 5 bases from V and 2 bases from J, with 13 bases between. The CDR3 spans 15 residues. The CDR3 nucleotides are TGTGCCAGTAGTTCTACGGGGGTGGCCTACAATGAGCAGTTCTTC. Amino acids: CASSSTGVAYNEQFF.

V gene TRBV4-3 combines with J gene TRBJ1-1; D not certain. In germline, CDR1 is LGHNA, CDR2 YSLEER. The V gene lost 0 bases and the J gene lost 3 bases, with 11 bases spanning the gap. The CDR3 has 15 amino acids. CDR3 nucleotides: TGCGCCAGCAGCCAAGATCGGCGGTTGGACACTGAAGCTTTCTTT. Translated: CASSQDRRLDTEAFF.

The chain is built from TRBV7-3 and TRBJ2-3; 7 bases map to TRBD2. The V and J ends lost 3 bases and 4 bases, in that order; junction bases with no gene match: 4. The CDR3 covers 14 residues. CDR1 and CDR2 (germline): SGHTA, FQGTGA. CDR3 sequence: CASSLGGASDTQYF. CDR3 coding DNA: TGTGCCAGCAGCTTGGGAGGGGCTTCAGATACGCAGTATTTT.

V is TRBV19 and J is TRBJ1-1; no clear D gene. Germline V gene data show CDR1 as LNHDA and CDR2 as SQIVND (reference sequence). CDR3 size: 16 residues. The germline V and J ends were trimmed by 5 bases and 2 bases, with 18 bases remaining between them. The CDR3: CASSAPPGRLNTEAFF. The CDR3, as DNA: TGTGCCAGTAGTGCCCCCCCGGGTAGGTTAAACACTGAAGCTTTCTTT.

CDR3 in amino acids: CSVELLAKYIYNEQFF. The CDR3 DNA sequence: TGCAGCGTTGAGCTTCTGGCGAAATACATCTACAATGAGCAGTTCTTC. This chain connects TRBV29-1 to TRBJ2-1; D is undetermined. V was cut by 3 bases and J by 3 bases, with 18 bases left in between. CDR3 length: 16 amino acids. Germline values: CDR1 SQVTM, CDR2 ANQGSEA.

V usage is TRBV19 and J usage is TRBJ2-7; 7 nucleotides match TRBD1. This CDR3 is 12 amino acids long. The germline V gene encodes CDR1 LNHDA and CDR2 SQIVND (reference sequence). This CDR3 reads CASAGGINEQYF. The CDR3 DNA reads as TGTGCTTCGGCAGGGGGAATCAACGAGCAGTACTTC.

The genes are TRBV2 and TRBJ1-4; the D is unclear. Germline CDR1 is SNHLY and CDR2 is FYNNEI. This CDR3 is built from 14 residues. With 9 bases removed from V and 3 bases from J, the gap between germline ends came to 14 bases. The CDR3 region is CASTLGQSNEKLFF. The DNA for the CDR3 is TGTGCCAGTACCCTAGGGCAGTCTAATGAAAAACTGTTTTTT.

This sequence joins TRBV9 and TRBJ2-5, with D possibly matching TRBD1 (6 bases). The CDR3 sequence is 16 residues long. CDR1 and CDR2 (germline): SGDLS, YYNGEE. The V gene lost 0 bases and the J gene lost 0 bases, with 12 bases spanning the gap. In DNA, the CDR3 is TGTGCCAGCAGCGTAGCTGCCGGACAGAACCAAGAGACCCAGTACTTC. Translated: CASSVAAGQNQETQYF.

The chain uses TRBV15 and TRBJ2-5; 10 bases are a match to TRBD1. Germline V gene sequence: CDR1 LNHNV, CDR2 YYDKDF (reference sequence). The V and J ends lost 1 base and 5 bases, in that order; junction bases with no gene match: 4. The CDR3 has 15 residues. The CDR3 loop reads CATSRGPGQGETQYF. As DNA, the CDR3 is TGTGCCACCAGCAGAGGCCCGGGACAGGGGGAGACCCAGTACTTC.